One sample yielded the 23 T cell receptor beta chains listed below, sequenced in a study of neurological immune-mediated disorders. From the 5' RACE reads, TCRdb called clonotypes with MiXCR, one entry per CDR3 protein. The sample contains approximately 70,000 distinct CDR3 sequences, 3.9% of which appear only once. Specimen: PBMCs. The source is a man aged 25 to 45 with multiple sclerosis.

This clonotype was observed at least ten times. The rearrangement links TRBV5-1 to TRBJ2-1; TRBD2 matches 10 bases. The junction had 8 bases not matched to a gene; V was cut back by 2 bases and J by 9 bases. Germline CDR1 is SGHRS and CDR2 is YFSETQ. The length of the CDR3 is 15 residues. DNA for the CDR3: TGCGCCAGCAGCTTATCTAGCGGGGGTCAACGTGAGCAGTTCTTC. Its translation: CASSLSSGGQREQFF. The complete variable domain, with remaining parts taken from reference TRBV5-1 and TRBJ2-1, reads KAGVTQTPRYLIKTRGQQVTLSCSPISGHRSVSWYQQTPGQGLQFLFEYFSETQRNKGNFPGRFSGRQFSNSRSEMNVSTLELGDSALYLCASSLSSGGQREQFFGPGTRLTVL.

By share, this clonotype ranks as medium-sized. The rearrangement joins TRBV20-1 to TRBJ1-1; D uncertain. The CDR3 covers 11 residues. CDR1 and CDR2 (germline): DFQATT, SNEGSKA (reference sequence). V shed 7 bases and J shed 8 bases, with 14 bases lying between them. Here the CDR3 reads CSGFHLPEAFF. The CDR3 DNA is TGCAGTGGGTTCCACTTACCCGAAGCTTTCTTT.

The sample holds many counts of this clonotype. This chain links TRBV25-1 with TRBJ2-5; TRBD1 or TRBD2 may be the D gene (6 bases each). The CDR3 covers 14 residues. The germline V and J ends were trimmed by 1 base and 3 bases, with 9 bases remaining between them. Germline V lookup: CDR1 MGHDK, CDR2 SYGVNS. The CDR3 DNA reads as TGTGCCAGCAGTGAATCCGGGGGCAAAGAGACCCAGTACTTC. Encoded protein: CASSESGGKETQYF.

This clonotype was counted at least ten times. The rearrangement links TRBV4-1 to TRBJ1-1; D is unresolved. Germline V gene sequence: CDR1 MGHRA, CDR2 YSYEKL. The CDR3 sequence is 14 residues long. The V gene lost 0 bases and the J gene lost 5 bases, with 10 bases spanning the gap. DNA of the CDR3: TGCGCCAGCAGCCAAGATAACAGAGCTACTGAAGCTTTCTTT. This encodes CASSQDNRATEAFF.

This clonotype has a count of ten or more. V gene TRBV27 combines with J gene TRBJ1-5, with 8 bases aligning to TRBD1. The V gene end was trimmed by 6 bases and the J gene end by 7 bases; junction bases not matched to a gene: 8. The V gene's germline CDR1 is MNHEY and CDR2 SMNVEV (reference sequence). The CDR3 sequence is 14 residues long. The CDR3 reads CASSRDRIGQPQHF. Here the CDR3 DNA reads TGTGCCAGCAGCCGGGACAGGATAGGCCAGCCCCAGCATTTT.

Ten or more counts support this clonotype. This rearrangement joins TRBV5-1 to TRBJ1-1; D is unresolved. The V and J ends lost 7 bases and 1 base respectively, with 8 bases between them. This CDR3 has 12 amino acids. Germline-derived CDR1 and CDR2 are SGHRS and YFSETQ. The CDR3 nucleotides read TGCGCCAGCGCAGCGAGGAACACTGAAGCTTTCTTT. Translated: CASAARNTEAFF.

This clonotype was detected ten times or more. This rearrangement joins TRBV6-5 to TRBJ2-6, with D maybe TRBD1 (6 bases). CDR1 and CDR2 (germline): MNHEY, SVGAGI. V was clipped by 7 bases and J by 0 bases, with 13 bases between them. This CDR3 is 16 amino acids long. CDR3 in DNA: TGTGCCAGCACTGACAGGTTTAACTCTGGGGCCAACGTCCTGACTTTC. The encoded protein is CASTDRFNSGANVLTF.

This clonotype was detected only a few times. The rearrangement joins TRBV5-1 to TRBJ2-7, with 12 bases that match TRBD1. The CDR3 runs to 14 residues. The germline gives CDR1 SGHRS, CDR2 YFSETQ. Germline trimming cut 3 bases from V and 7 bases from J; bases unmatched to any gene: 5. The CDR3: CASSSGQGAREQYF. DNA for the CDR3: TGCGCCAGCAGCTCGGGACAGGGGGCGAGAGAGCAGTACTTC. Based on the CDR3 plus reference TRBV5-1 and TRBJ2-7, the full variable domain is KAGVTQTPRYLIKTRGQQVTLSCSPISGHRSVSWYQQTPGQGLQFLFEYFSETQRNKGNFPGRFSGRQFSNSRSEMNVSTLELGDSALYLCASSSGQGAREQYFGPGTRLTVT.

This clonotype was recorded a few times. The CDR3 DNA sequence: TGTGCCAGCAGCGTAGAAGGGAAGGGCAATCAGCCCCAGCATTTT. It translates to CASSVEGKGNQPQHF. The genes are TRBV9 and TRBJ1-5; no reliable D call. The CDR3 covers 15 residues. Trimming left V 0 bases short and J 2 bases short, with 9 bases between. CDR1 SGDLS and CDR2 YYNGEE come from the germline V gene.

In its sample, this clonotype was seen many times. The rearrangement joins TRBV7-3 to TRBJ1-1; D is undetermined. With 3 bases removed from V and 5 bases from J, the gap between germline ends came to 10 bases. CDR1 and CDR2 (germline): SGHTA, FQGTGA. CDR3 length: 13 amino acids. CDR3 in DNA: TGTGCCAGCAGCTTGAACCCGGAGACTGAAGCTTTCTTT. It encodes CASSLNPETEAFF.

This clonotype was observed many times. This chain uses TRBV7-2 with TRBJ1-2; D ambiguous. This CDR3 is built from 13 residues. Germline loops: CDR1 SGHTA, CDR2 FQGNSA. Trimming cost V 6 bases and J 9 bases, with 17 bases left between them. CDR3 sequence: CASRHDSPERYTF. In DNA form, the CDR3 reads TGTGCCAGCAGGCACGATTCCCCTGAACGCTACACCTTC. Full variable domain (missing parts from reference TRBV7-2 and TRBJ1-2): GAGVSQSPSNKVTEKGKDVELRCDPISGHTALYWYRQSLGQGLEFLIYFQGNSAPDKSGLPSDRFSAERTGGSVSTLTIQRTQQEDSAVYLCASRHDSPERYTFGSGTRLTVV.

In this sample, this clonotype turned up a few times. A read error may account for a junction end that differs from germline. J is TRBJ1-6 and V is TRBV12-3 or TRBV12-4; D may be TRBD1 (6 bases). CDR3 length: 12 residues. The CDR3 sequence: CASTEGVSPLNF. The CDR3 nucleotides are TGTGCCAGCACAGAGGGGGTTTCACCCCTCAACTTT.

The genes are TRBV20-1 and TRBJ2-2, with 8 bases identical to TRBD2. This CDR3 spans 14 amino acids. Germline V gene data show CDR1 as DFQATT and CDR2 as SNEGSKA (reference sequence). Trimming took 6 bases from V and 4 from J; bases not matched to a gene: 7. CDR3 sequence (DNA): TGCAGTGCAACACGGGGGGGCCGCACCGGGGAGCTGTTTTTT. Protein product: CSATRGGRTGELFF.

This clonotype was seen repeatedly, ten times or more. The chain is built from TRBV11-2 and TRBJ1-6; D unresolved. Germline V lookup: CDR1 SGHAT, CDR2 FQNNGV. The CDR3 spans 15 residues. Trimming shortened V by 1 base and J by 7 bases, and 11 bases separated the two germline ends. CDR3 amino acids: CASSLVLQLNSPLHF. The DNA of the CDR3 is TGTGCCAGCAGCTTAGTGCTTCAGTTAAATTCACCCCTCCACTTT.

As concerns this clonotype: Just one base apart from a much larger clone, this may be a read error. V usage is TRBV18 and J usage is TRBJ1-6; TRBD1 agrees at 11 bases. The CDR3 covers 15 residues. Germline assignment: CDR1 KGHSH and CDR2 LQKENI. The CDR3 bases are TGTGCCAACTCACAAGGACAGGGGGCAAAGTCACCCCTCCACTTT. The encoded protein is CANSQGQGAKSPLHF.

This clonotype was found many times. V usage is TRBV7-8 and J usage is TRBJ2-7, with 9 nucleotides matching TRBD1. CDR3 length: 16 amino acids. Germline loops: CDR1 SGHVS, CDR2 FQNEAQ. J was trimmed by 2 bases and V by 1 base; bases with no gene match: 6. CDR3 sequence: CASSLGGQGDPYEQYF. The CDR3 bases are TGTGCCAGCAGCTTAGGGGGACAGGGTGATCCCTACGAGCAGTACTTC.

In this sample, this clonotype turned up many times. The chain couples TRBV10-2 to TRBJ1-6; no clear D gene. The germline V and J ends were trimmed by 4 bases and 2 bases, with 9 bases remaining between them. Germline V gene lookup returns CDR1 WSHSY and CDR2 SAAADI. The CDR3 spans 15 residues. CDR3 sequence: CASSVGSAYNSPLHF. The CDR3 nucleotides read TGCGCCAGCAGTGTGGGCAGTGCCTATAATTCACCCCTCCACTTT.

This clonotype was seen ten or more times. The chain couples TRBV7-2 to TRBJ1-3, with 7 bases lining up with TRBD1. The CDR3 runs 15 residues. Germline CDR1 and CDR2: SGHTA and FQGNSA. The V gene end was trimmed by 3 bases and the J gene end by 7 bases; junction bases not matched to a gene: 9. The CDR3 region is CASSLTQGIRNTIYF. The CDR3 DNA follows: TGTGCCAGCAGCTTGACACAGGGGATAAGGAACACCATATATTTT.

This clonotype was counted only a few times. This rearrangement joins TRBV5-1 to TRBJ2-7; TRBD1 matches at 10 bases. The CDR3 loop spans 15 amino acids. Germline V lookup: CDR1 SGHRS, CDR2 YFSETQ. V gave up 4 bases and J gave up 7 bases; unmatched junction bases: 11. The CDR3 DNA is TGCGCCAGCAGCCCAACGGACAGGGGGAGGAAAGAGCAGTACTTC. As protein: CASSPTDRGRKEQYF.

The chain carries TRBV5-1 and TRBJ2-7; TRBD2 agrees at 8 bases. V was pared by 4 bases and J by 3 bases, with 9 bases of the junction left unmatched. Germline CDR1 and CDR2: SGHRS and YFSETQ. This CDR3 region has 15 residues. Written as DNA, the CDR3 is TGCGCCAGCAGCCCCCCGGGGGGGAACTACTACGAGCAGTACTTC. This gives the protein CASSPPGGNYYEQYF.

This clonotype was seen more than once but under ten times. This sequence joins TRBV14 and TRBJ1-1; TRBD1 aligns across 8 bases. This CDR3 spans 19 amino acids. Germline values: CDR1 SGHDN, CDR2 FVKESK. The junction had 12 bases not matched to a gene; V was cut back by 0 bases and J by 0 bases. CDR3: CASSQDIGQGIYVNTEAFF. CDR3 in DNA: TGTGCCAGCAGCCAAGACATTGGACAGGGCATTTATGTGAACACTGAAGCTTTCTTT.

This clonotype was detected many times. The chain uses TRBV20-1 and TRBJ2-2; D is ambiguous. This CDR3 has 13 amino acids. The germline gives CDR1 DFQATT, CDR2 SNEGSKA (reference sequence). The V gene lost 3 bases and the J gene lost 7 bases, with 12 bases spanning the gap. CDR3 sequence (DNA): TGCAGTGCTAGGGACCGTTCGGGCGGGGAGCTGTTTTTT. Its translation is CSARDRSGGELFF.

This clonotype was detected many times. This chain uses TRBV7-2 with TRBJ2-3, with 12 bases identical to TRBD2. J was trimmed by 1 base and V by 1 base; bases with no gene match: 9. Germline assignment: CDR1 SGHTA and CDR2 FQGNSA. The CDR3 is 19 amino acids. This chain's CDR3 is CASSLGLLAGGPGTDTQYF. The CDR3 DNA reads TGTGCCAGCAGCTTAGGTCTGCTAGCGGGGGGGCCGGGCACAGATACGCAGTATTTT.